The T cell receptor beta chain under discussion was sequenced for a study of T-cell memory formation after mild COVID-19. Trimming removed 3 bases from V and 0 bases from J, with 10 bases in between. The CDR3 contains 15 residues. This clonotype was seen a few times. TCRdb re-derived calls from the 5' RACE reads in MiXCR, one entry per CDR3 protein. In the table there are 250,000 to 300,000 distinct CDR3 sequences, around 16% of which are singletons. This chain links TRBV12-3 or TRBV12-4 with TRBJ2-3; D is uncertain. The sequence was obtained from a man aged 18 to 30 who had mild COVID-19 (a few samples of this study predate the infection). Cell type and time point are not known. Input material: PBMCs or a T cell subset sorted from them (not recorded which). The CDR3 DNA follows: TGTGCCAGCAGTTTGGAAAGATCTAGCACAGATACGCAGTATTTT. As protein: CASSLERSSTDTQYF.